The next 17 T cell receptor beta chains were all read from a single sample in a study of T cell responses to AZD1222 COVID-19 vaccine. Assay: immunoSEQ multiplex PCR; the TCRdb copy retains only in-frame clones and omits some. Of over 150,000 clones listed, around 90% are singletons. This specimen consisted of peripheral blood, obtained on day 0 of AZD1222 vaccination. The receptors were gathered from an adult in good health.

This rearrangement joins TRBV19 to TRBJ1-5; D might be TRBD1 (6 bases). Deletions cut 8 bases from V and 3 bases from J, with 17 bases between. CDR1 and CDR2 (germline): LNHDA, SQIVND (reference sequence). CDR3 size: 15 residues. CDR3 loop: CASQEGHLFNQPQHF. Written as DNA, the CDR3 is TGTGCCAGTCAGGAGGGACACCTGTTCAATCAGCCCCAGCATTTT.

The chain employs TRBV19 and TRBJ1-5; tentative D call: TRBD1 (6 bases). CDR1 is LNHDA, CDR2 SQIVND, per germline (reference sequence). The CDR3 covers 15 residues. Trimming shortened V by 4 bases and J by 6 bases, and 16 bases separated the two germline ends. The CDR3 spells CASSTSGAAGQPQHF. In DNA, the CDR3 is TGTGCCAGTAGTACCTCAGGGGCGGCGGGTCAGCCCCAGCATTTT.

J is TRBJ1-1 and V is TRBV18; D gene uncertain. V was shortened by 3 bases and J by 0 bases, with 20 bases between the two germline ends. CDR1 is KGHSH, CDR2 LQKENI, per germline. The CDR3 spans 18 residues. The CDR3 DNA reads as TGTGCCAGCTCACCGGGGAAGGTAGATTCTGGGATGAACACTGAAGCTTTCTTT. The encoded protein is CASSPGKVDSGMNTEAFF.

This chain connects TRBV28 to TRBJ1-4, with 10 bases aligning to TRBD1. This CDR3 has 12 amino acids. Trimming took 5 bases from V and 13 from J; bases not matched to a gene: 4. Germline CDR1 MDHEN, CDR2 SYDVKM. The CDR3 region has the DNA TGTGCCAGCAGTCCCGACAGGGGGCGACTGTTTTTT. Translating gives CASSPDRGRLFF.

This sequence joins TRBV28 and TRBJ1-2, with 8 bases matching TRBD1. Germline V gene data show CDR1 as MDHEN and CDR2 as SYDVKM. The CDR3 totals 13 residues. Trimming at V came to 4 bases and at J to 2 bases, leaving 0 bases not matched to a gene. The CDR3 protein is CASSWDRNYGYTF. The DNA for the CDR3 is TGTGCCAGCAGTTGGGACAGGAACTATGGCTACACCTTC.

The chain combines TRBV24-1 with TRBJ2-7; no firm D call. CDR1 is KGHDR and CDR2 is SFDVKD in the germline V gene. Between the trimmed V and J ends, which lost 5 bases and 6 bases, there was a span of 7 bases. There are 11 residues in the CDR3. The CDR3 coding sequence is TGTGCCACCAGTGTTGGGTTCGAGCAGTACTTC. Its protein product is CATSVGFEQYF.

This chain connects TRBV27 to TRBJ1-5; tentative D call: TRBD1 (6 bases). Trimming shortened V by 2 bases and J by 3 bases, and 11 bases separated the two germline ends. The CDR3 covers 15 residues. Looked up from germline, CDR1 is MNHEY and CDR2 is SMNVEV (reference sequence). This chain's CDR3 is CASSLGQGSNQPQHF. CDR3 coding DNA: TGTGCCAGCAGTTTAGGGCAGGGGTCCAATCAGCCCCAGCATTTT.

Concerning this clone: Other DNA sequences in the same sample also yield this CDR3. The gene calls are TRBV14 and TRBJ1-1; D gene unclear. The CDR3 consists of 12 residues. Germline-derived CDR1 and CDR2 are SGHDN and FVKESK. V lost 1 base and J lost 5, with 5 bases in between. CDR3 DNA: TGTGCCAGCAGCCAAGTACCTACTGAAGCTTTCTTT. This translates into CASSQVPTEAFF.

CDR3 DNA sequence: TGTGCCAGCAGCCCTACTAGAGGGGAGACCCAGTACTTC. Translating gives CASSPTRGETQYF. This chain links TRBV5-8 with TRBJ2-5; maybe TRBD2 (5 bases). CDR3 length: 13 residues. V was clipped by 4 bases and J by 5 bases, with 12 bases between them. Germline V gives CDR1 SGHTS, CDR2 YDEGEE.

J is TRBJ2-7 and V is TRBV7-3, with D unresolved. CDR1 is SGHTA, CDR2 FQGTGA, per germline. The CDR3 is made up of 14 amino acids. V lost 0 bases and J 3 bases, leaving 9 bases between the germline ends. In DNA form, the CDR3 reads TGTGCCAGCAGCTTAACAGGGCGGAGCTACGAGCAGTACTTC. This codes for CASSLTGRSYEQYF.

The gene calls are TRBV6-4 and TRBJ2-1; a weak D match, TRBD2 (6 bases). The V gene's germline CDR1 is MRHNA and CDR2 SNTAGT. The CDR3 has 15 amino acids. V dropped 2 bases and J dropped 7 bases, with 15 bases sitting between them. Written as DNA, the CDR3 is TGTGCCAGCAGTGACGCCGGGACTCCGAGGAATGAGCAGTTCTTC. It specifies CASSDAGTPRNEQFF.

This sequence joins TRBV19 and TRBJ1-5; D ambiguous. Trimming removed 7 bases at V and 2 bases at J, with 9 bases between. The CDR3 sequence is 13 residues long. Germline V gene lookup returns CDR1 LNHDA and CDR2 SQIVND (reference sequence). The CDR3, as DNA: TGTGCCAGTAAGGTAGGCGGCAATCAGCCCCAGCATTTT. Protein product: CASKVGGNQPQHF.

This chain links TRBV3-1 (or the pseudogene TRBV3-2) with TRBJ1-6; D perhaps matches TRBD1 (5 bases). CDR1 is LGHDT and CDR2 is YNNKEL in the germline V gene (reference sequence). The CDR3 sequence is 15 residues long. Trimming took 1 base from V and 8 from J, leaving 12 bases between them. The CDR3, as DNA: TGTGCCAGCAGCCAAGGGTCAGGGTGGGATTCACCCCTCCACTTT. It yields the protein CASSQGSGWDSPLHF.

This chain links TRBV28 with TRBJ2-2; 7 nucleotides line up with TRBD1. The CDR3 runs to 15 residues. V lost 5 bases, J lost 7 bases, and 10 bases stayed unmatched. From germline, CDR1 is MDHEN and CDR2 SYDVKM. CDR3 in amino acids: CASSTKGTAVGELFF. As DNA, the CDR3 is TGTGCCAGCAGTACGAAGGGGACAGCGGTCGGGGAGCTGTTTTTT.

V usage is TRBV6-2 or TRBV6-3 and J usage is TRBJ2-2; 9 bases match TRBD1. V dropped 6 bases and J dropped 2; count of bases not matched to a gene: 10. The V gene's germline CDR1 is MNHEY and CDR2 SVGEGT. This CDR3 region has 17 residues. The CDR3 region is CASSPPGTGINTGELFF. CDR3 DNA: TGTGCCAGCAGCCCTCCCGGGACAGGGATAAACACCGGGGAGCTGTTTTTT.

The chain uses TRBV5-6 and TRBJ2-3, with unresolved D. Trimming removed 0 bases at V and 7 bases at J, with 6 bases between. CDR1 is SGHDT and CDR2 is YYEEEE in the germline V gene. The CDR3 totals 12 residues. Here the CDR3 reads CASSLAAYTQYF. As DNA, the CDR3 is TGTGCCAGCAGCTTGGCGGCGTATACGCAGTATTTT.

The rearrangement uses TRBV28 and TRBJ1-4; D call uncertain. Germline assignment: CDR1 MDHEN and CDR2 SYDVKM. With 7 bases removed from V and 8 bases from J, the gap between germline ends came to 14 bases. The length of the CDR3 is 13 residues. The CDR3 DNA follows: TGTGCCAGCACAATTAACGGGAAAGAAAAACTGTTTTTT. Translating it yields CASTINGKEKLFF.